The clone carrying this TCR beta chain was seen ten or more times. Its specificity is unknown. This sample was taken from a study of CD8 T cells in ankylosing spondylitis. Study-wide findings and caveats: In ankylosing spondylitis blood, a motif of roughly eight highly homologous TCR beta variants appeared characteristic. Previous work reported some of these motif variants in the synovial fluid and blood of reactive arthritis.

One entry per CDR3 protein, called by TCRdb with MiXCR from the 5' RACE reads. Of over 110,000 distinct CDR3 sequences in the sample, 7% to 10% were seen once. V dropped 6 bases and J dropped 5 bases, with 10 bases sitting between them. The CDR3 consists of 13 residues. The specimen was synovial fluid, either unsorted or a sorted T cell fraction (not recorded which). The chain recombines TRBV12-3 or TRBV12-4 with TRBJ2-2, with TRBD2 as a possible D gene (7 bases). The source is a male donor with ankylosing spondylitis. CDR3 in amino acids: CASSKGGTGELFF. Here the CDR3 DNA reads TGTGCCAGCAGCAAGGGGGGGACCGGGGAGCTGTTTTTT.